The clone carrying this T cell receptor beta chain was picked up many times. J lost 6 bases, V lost 6 bases, and 7 bases had no gene match. The CDR3 contains 12 residues. CDR1 is DFQATT, CDR2 SNEGSKA, per germline (reference sequence). The sample belongs to a study of T cells after yellow fever vaccination. Via MiXCR, TCRdb re-called the 5' RACE reads, giving one row per CDR3 protein. Of some 290,000 distinct CDR3 sequences listed, about 10% are singletons. The chain has TRBV20-1 and TRBJ1-1, with TRBD1 identical over 7 bases. This TCR derives from a man between 18 and 29 years old who received the YFV17D yellow fever vaccine. Source: CD4+ T cells sorted from PBMCs, taken 45 days after the yellow fever booster vaccination. CDR3 coding DNA: TGCAGTGCGCCCGACAGGGTTTCTGAAGCTTTCTTT. Amino acids: CSAPDRVSEAFF.